One sample yielded the 30 T cell receptor beta chains listed below, sequenced in a study of siplizumab effects on memory and regulatory T cells. The table came from immunoSEQ multiplex PCR; TCRdb's copy has only in-frame clones and leaves some out. The sample contains more than 95,000 clones, around 94% of which appear only once. Sequences were obtained from non-Treg CD4+ T cells sorted from blood. These receptors all stem from a human donor in good health.

The rearrangement joins TRBV5-1 to TRBJ2-7; 8 bases line up with TRBD1. V lost 0 bases and J lost 4; bases outside the gene matches: 6. The CDR3 runs to 15 residues. CDR1 is SGHRS and CDR2 is YFSETQ in the germline V gene. The DNA for the CDR3 is TGCGCCAGCAGCTTGGTAGTGACAGGGGCTTACGAGCAGTACTTC. Its protein is CASSLVVTGAYEQYF.

The rearrangement joins TRBV14 to TRBJ2-7; D uncertain. From germline, CDR1 is SGHDN and CDR2 FVKESK. This CDR3 has 15 residues. The germline V and J ends were trimmed by 1 base and 3 bases, with 13 bases remaining between them. CDR3 sequence (DNA): TGTGCCAGCAGCCAAGCCGGCGGCTATCTCTACGAGCAGTACTTC. Translating gives CASSQAGGYLYEQYF.

V and J are TRBV5-1 and TRBJ2-3; no clear D. The ends were cut back, 4 bases at V and 9 bases at J, with 15 bases in the middle. Germline CDR1 and CDR2: SGHRS and YFSETQ. The length of the CDR3 is 13 residues. CDR3 sequence: CASSPPAAETQYF. The CDR3, as DNA: TGCGCCAGCAGCCCTCCCGCAGCCGAAACGCAGTATTTT.

The CDR3 here is CASSLETNRASYGYTF. The CDR3 nucleotides read TGTGCCAGCAGCTTGGAAACGAACAGGGCAAGCTATGGCTACACCTTC. This chain links TRBV5-6 with TRBJ1-2, with D perhaps TRBD1 (6 bases). The CDR3 has 16 amino acids. The V end was cut by 0 bases, the J end by 4 bases, with 16 bases between. CDR1 and CDR2 from the germline V gene are SGHDT and YYEEEE.

The gene calls are TRBV5-1 and TRBJ2-7; D perhaps matches TRBD1 (6 bases). Deletions cut 0 bases from V and 4 bases from J, with 14 bases between. CDR3 length: 15 residues. Germline-derived CDR1 and CDR2 are SGHRS and YFSETQ. This CDR3 is CASSLDQIQGYEQYF. The CDR3 region has the DNA TGCGCCAGCAGCTTGGACCAAATACAGGGTTACGAGCAGTACTTC.

The V call is TRBV27, the J call TRBJ2-1, with 8 bases that match TRBD2. CDR1 MNHEY and CDR2 SMNVEV come from the germline V gene (reference sequence). J was trimmed by 4 bases and V by 7 bases; bases with no gene match: 9. CDR3 length equals 15 residues. CDR3 bases: TGTGCCAGCACCCGACCGGGACTAGGTTACAATGAGCAGTTCTTC. It translates to CASTRPGLGYNEQFF.

The chain employs TRBV6-6 and TRBJ2-5; 10 nucleotides align to TRBD2. J was trimmed by 2 bases and V by 8 bases; bases with no gene match: 2. Germline V gene sequence: CDR1 MNHNY, CDR2 SVGAGI (reference sequence). The CDR3 runs to 13 residues. CDR3 residues: CASGTSVQETQYF. The DNA for the CDR3 is TGTGCCAGCGGGACTAGCGTTCAAGAGACCCAGTACTTC.

The chain joins TRBV14 to TRBJ1-2; D is ambiguous. V was cut by 5 bases and J by 8 bases, with 12 bases left in between. Germline CDR1 SGHDN, CDR2 FVKESK. The CDR3 contains 12 residues. Here the CDR3 DNA reads TGTGCCAGCAGCTCTCGGAGATACGGCTACACCTTC. This sequence encodes CASSSRRYGYTF.

CDR3 residues: CAWSVGYAGATDTQYF. The DNA of the CDR3 is TGTGCCTGGAGTGTAGGGTACGCGGGAGCGACAGATACGCAGTATTTT. The chain has TRBV30 and TRBJ2-3, with 7 bases lining up with TRBD2. CDR3 size: 16 residues. After removal of 0 bases from V and 3 bases from J, the junction contained 9 bases not matched to a gene. Germline values: CDR1 GTSNPN, CDR2 SVGIG (reference sequence).

The CDR3 nucleotides read TGTGCCAGCAGTTGGCAGCCCCAGCATTTT. Protein sequence: CASSWQPQHF. The rearrangement uses TRBV6-5 and TRBJ1-5; D unclear. The CDR3 is made up of 10 amino acids. V lost 4 bases, J lost 7 bases, and 2 bases lay in between. Germline V gene lookup returns CDR1 MNHEY and CDR2 SVGAGI.

V and J are TRBV5-1 and TRBJ1-1; D is unclear. V lost 2 bases, J lost 3 bases, and 8 bases lay in between. Germline CDR1 reads SGHRS; CDR2 reads YFSETQ. The CDR3 totals 13 residues. The CDR3 nucleotides are TGCGCCAGCAGCTTTGACGGTGACACTGAAGCTTTCTTT. Translating gives CASSFDGDTEAFF.

This sequence joins TRBV11-1 and TRBJ1-3; 7 positions match TRBD1. V shed 3 bases and J 4 bases; nucleotides not matched to a gene: 6. This CDR3 comprises 15 residues. CDR1 SGHAT and CDR2 FQDESV come from the germline V gene (reference sequence). CDR3 bases: TGTGCCAGCAGCTTCCAACAGGGGACGGGAAACACCATATATTTT. The encoded protein is CASSFQQGTGNTIYF.

The rearrangement links TRBV28 to TRBJ1-2; no reliable D call. This CDR3 has 16 residues. The ends were cut back, 3 bases at V and 0 bases at J, with 14 bases in the middle. The V gene's germline CDR1 is MDHEN and CDR2 SYDVKM. CDR3 in amino acids: CASSFPDIRPNYGYTF. In DNA, the CDR3 is TGTGCCAGCAGTTTCCCAGACATCCGTCCTAACTATGGCTACACCTTC.

The rearrangement links TRBV7-2 to TRBJ1-5; D ambiguous. V lost 4 bases and J lost 10, with 14 bases in between. CDR3 size: 13 residues. From germline, CDR1 is SGHTA and CDR2 FQGNSA. The CDR3 is CASSYDAGGPQHF. The DNA for the CDR3 is TGTGCCAGCAGCTACGACGCGGGAGGCCCCCAGCATTTT. The variable domain in full, completed from reference TRBV7-2 and TRBJ1-5, reads GAGVSQSPSNKVTEKGKDVELRCDPISGHTALYWYRQSLGQGLEFLIYFQGNSAPDKSGLPSDRFSAERTGGSVSTLTIQRTQQEDSAVYLCASSYDAGGPQHFGDGTRLSIL.

This rearrangement joins TRBV19 to TRBJ1-1; D is unresolved. The CDR3 runs 12 residues. CDR1 and CDR2 (germline): LNHDA, SQIVND (reference sequence). Trimming removed 5 bases at V and 8 bases at J, with 12 bases between. The CDR3 nucleotides are TGTGCCAGTAGTGACCGAGCAGGCGAAGCTTTCTTT. Residues: CASSDRAGEAFF.

The rearrangement joins TRBV5-1 to TRBJ2-5; 7 positions match TRBD2. J gave up 1 base and V 4 bases, and 10 bases lay outside the gene matches. The germline V gene encodes CDR1 SGHRS and CDR2 YFSETQ. The CDR3 is made up of 16 amino acids. The chain's CDR3 is CASSPKASGLQETQYF. CDR3 DNA sequence: TGCGCCAGCAGCCCGAAGGCTAGCGGCCTCCAAGAGACCCAGTACTTC.

The V call is TRBV10-1, the J call TRBJ2-2; TRBD1 matches 7 bases. The CDR3 loop spans 15 amino acids. Germline loops: CDR1 WNHNN, CDR2 SYGVQD (reference sequence). The V segment lost 0 bases and the J segment 5 bases; nucleotides outside the gene matches: 3. The CDR3, as DNA: TGCGCCAGCAGTGAGTCTGGACAGGTTACCGGGGAGCTGTTTTTT. This gives the protein CASSESGQVTGELFF.

The chain recombines TRBV11-1 with TRBJ1-1; 7 bases match TRBD1. This CDR3 is built from 15 residues. Germline lookup yields CDR1 SGHAT and CDR2 FQDESV (reference sequence). Trimming took 6 bases from V and 0 from J; bases not matched to a gene: 7. The CDR3 protein is CASSYRGFMNTEAFF. The CDR3 region has the DNA TGTGCCAGCAGTTACAGGGGATTTATGAACACTGAAGCTTTCTTT.

The chain links TRBV4-1 to TRBJ2-7; TRBD1 is a possible D gene (8 bases). Between the trimmed V and J ends, which lost 4 bases and 3 bases, there was a span of 16 bases. The CDR3 totals 15 residues. CDR1 and CDR2 from the germline V gene are MGHRA and YSYEKL. The CDR3 loop reads CASSRAGTGFYEQYF. CDR3 coding DNA: TGCGCCAGCAGCCGAGCGGGGACAGGCTTCTACGAGCAGTACTTC.

The DNA of the CDR3 is TGTGCCAGCAGTGAACCAGGGACCTTCGGCACTGAAGCTTTCTTT. Amino acid sequence: CASSEPGTFGTEAFF. The rearrangement links TRBV6-1 to TRBJ1-1; D is possibly TRBD1 (5 bases). The CDR3 sequence is 15 residues long. In germline, CDR1 is MNHNS, CDR2 SASEGT. V was cut by 2 bases and J by 4 bases, with 14 bases left in between.

The chain joins TRBV19 to TRBJ2-5, with D perhaps given as TRBD1 or TRBD2 (5 bases each). CDR1 and CDR2 from the germline V gene are LNHDA and SQIVND (reference sequence). V shed 3 bases and J shed 5 bases, with 13 bases lying between them. The CDR3 is 14 residues long. The CDR3 sequence: CASSMRGTAETQYF. CDR3 coding DNA: TGTGCCAGTAGTATGAGAGGGACCGCGGAGACCCAGTACTTC.

The chain has TRBV7-8 and TRBJ1-2; TRBD1 agrees at 8 bases. J was trimmed by 3 bases and V by 4 bases; bases with no gene match: 4. The CDR3 runs 14 residues. The germline V gene encodes CDR1 SGHVS and CDR2 FQNEAQ. CDR3 sequence reads: CASSSRGQDYGYTF. CDR3 DNA sequence: TGTGCCAGCAGCTCAAGGGGACAGGACTATGGCTACACCTTC.

J is TRBJ1-3 and V is TRBV6-6; TRBD1 matches at 8 bases. J lost 6 bases, V lost 0 bases, and 4 bases had no gene match. Looked up from germline, CDR1 is MNHNY and CDR2 is SVGAGI (reference sequence). The CDR3 is made up of 15 amino acids. Here the CDR3 reads CASSYSQGAVNTIYF. The CDR3 DNA is TGTGCCAGCAGTTACTCGCAGGGGGCTGTAAACACCATATATTTT.

The V gene is TRBV6-4, the J gene TRBJ1-2; TRBD1 aligns across 12 bases. This CDR3 is 14 amino acids long. V shed 2 bases and J 8 bases; nucleotides not matched to a gene: 3. The germline gives CDR1 MRHNA, CDR2 SNTAGT. The CDR3 region is CASSDRDRGQGYTF. The CDR3 bases are TGTGCCAGCAGTGACCGGGACAGGGGGCAGGGCTACACCTTC.

This rearrangement joins TRBV7-3 to TRBJ2-1; 10 positions match TRBD1. V lost 5 bases, J lost 7 bases, and 2 bases stayed unmatched. The CDR3 contains 13 residues. Germline loops: CDR1 SGHTA, CDR2 FQGTGA. In DNA, the CDR3 is TGTGCCAGCAGCCGACAGGGGGCAAATGAGCAGTTCTTC. The encoded protein is CASSRQGANEQFF.

In its sample, this clone was seen once. This chain connects TRBV7-2 to TRBJ1-6, with 8 bases identical to TRBD1. J lost 9 bases, V lost 5 bases, and 9 bases had no gene match. The CDR3 sequence is 15 residues long. Germline V CDR1 and CDR2: SGHTA, FQGNSA. CDR3 in DNA: TGTGCCAGCAGCCTAAGGGGACAGGCAAGTTCACCCCTCCACTTT. Residues: CASSLRGQASSPLHF.

This chain links TRBV19 with TRBJ1-2; D is ambiguous. The V gene's germline CDR1 is LNHDA and CDR2 SQIVND (reference sequence). Trimming stripped 4 bases from V and 0 bases from J, with 12 bases between. The CDR3 contains 15 residues. CDR3 in amino acids: CASSTATTSNYGYTF. CDR3 sequence (DNA): TGTGCCAGTAGTACCGCGACCACATCTAACTATGGCTACACCTTC.

The chain couples TRBV5-1 to TRBJ2-1; TRBD2 matches 12 bases. Trimming at V came to 0 bases and at J to 5 bases, leaving 6 bases not matched to a gene. The germline gives CDR1 SGHRS, CDR2 YFSETQ. The CDR3 consists of 17 residues. The chain's CDR3 is CASSLASGRALDNEQFF. In DNA, the CDR3 is TGCGCCAGCAGCTTGGCTAGCGGGAGGGCCCTTGACAATGAGCAGTTCTTC.

The chain couples TRBV10-2 to TRBJ2-5, with TRBD2 matching over 7 bases. The J call is doubtful: the DNA matches TRBJ2-7 better. The CDR3 covers 16 residues. Germline CDR1 reads WSHSY; CDR2 reads SAAADI. The CDR3 nucleotides read TGCGCCAGCAGACCCCCGGGACTACCTAACTCCTACGAGCAGTACTTC. Protein sequence: CASRPPGLPNSYEQYF.

This sequence joins TRBV5-1 and TRBJ1-2; D not certain. The CDR3 contains 13 residues. Germline CDR1 SGHRS, CDR2 YFSETQ. The germline V and J ends were trimmed by 3 bases and 6 bases, with 12 bases remaining between them. CDR3 in DNA: TGCGCCAGCAGCTGGGTGGCAGGTGATGGCTACACCTTC. Encoded protein: CASSWVAGDGYTF.